What follows are 13 T cell receptor beta chains derived from one specimen sequenced in a study of T cell responses to AZD1222 COVID-19 vaccine. TCRdb's copy holds only in-frame clones and misses some; the assay was immunoSEQ multiplex PCR. The sample carries around 120,000 clones, 80% to 90% recorded once. Sample: peripheral blood, taken on day 0 of AZD1222 vaccination. These receptors were collected from an adult in good health.

This sequence joins TRBV3-1 (or the pseudogene TRBV3-2) and TRBJ1-4; D is uncertain. Germline V lookup: CDR1 LGHDT, CDR2 YNNKEL (reference sequence). The V and J ends lost 4 bases and 2 bases respectively, with 8 bases between them. The CDR3 loop spans 14 amino acids. CDR3 in amino acids: CASSPRNTNEKLFF. The CDR3 region has the DNA TGTGCCAGCAGCCCGAGGAATACTAATGAAAAACTGTTTTTT.

This chain uses TRBV9 with TRBJ2-6; no clear D gene. The CDR3 covers 14 residues. V was shortened by 2 bases and J by 2 bases, with 5 bases between the two germline ends. Germline values: CDR1 SGDLS, CDR2 YYNGEE. CDR3 residues: CASSVPTGANVLTF. DNA of the CDR3: TGTGCCAGCAGCGTTCCCACTGGGGCCAACGTCCTGACTTTC.

V is TRBV15 and J is TRBJ1-1, with TRBD1 matching 7 bases. Trimming removed 3 bases from V and 4 bases from J; junction bases left unmatched: 11. This CDR3 is built from 16 residues. Per germline, CDR1 LNHNV and CDR2 YYDKDF (reference sequence). CDR3 in amino acids: CATSSPGRQGSTEAFF. The CDR3 DNA sequence: TGTGCCACCAGCAGCCCAGGAAGACAGGGTTCCACTGAAGCTTTCTTT.

The V call is TRBV6-6, the J call TRBJ1-6; 9 nucleotides agree with TRBD1. The V gene end was trimmed by 3 bases and the J gene end by 9 bases; junction bases not matched to a gene: 6. The CDR3 has 15 amino acids. Germline V gene lookup returns CDR1 MNHNY and CDR2 SVGAGI (reference sequence). The CDR3 region is CASSYRTGVRSPLHF. The CDR3 coding sequence is TGTGCCAGCAGTTATCGGACAGGGGTACGTTCACCCCTCCACTTT.

This chain connects TRBV6-2 or TRBV6-3 to TRBJ2-6; D might be TRBD1 (6 bases). V dropped 0 bases and J dropped 9 bases, with 9 bases sitting between them. The CDR3 contains 14 residues. The V gene's germline CDR1 is MNHEY and CDR2 SVGEGT. For the CDR3, the DNA is TGTGCCAGCAGTTACTCGGGACAAGGCAACGTCCTGACTTTC. Protein: CASSYSGQGNVLTF.

The V gene is TRBV7-9, the J gene TRBJ1-5; D remains unclear. The V end was cut by 4 bases, the J end by 7 bases, with 11 bases between. CDR1 and CDR2 (germline): SEHNR, FQNEAQ (reference sequence). CDR3 length: 13 residues. CDR3 region: CASSWTAGQPQHF. In nucleotides, the CDR3 is TGTGCCAGCAGCTGGACCGCCGGGCAGCCCCAGCATTTT.

The chain joins TRBV7-6 to TRBJ1-4; TRBD1 agrees at 7 bases. The CDR3 is made up of 15 amino acids. V shed 4 bases, J shed 6 bases, and the junction held 8 bases outside the gene matches. Germline-derived CDR1 and CDR2 are SGHVS and FNYEAQ. CDR3 amino acids: CASSSTDREDEKLFF. The CDR3 region has the DNA TGTGCCAGCAGCTCGACCGACAGGGAAGATGAAAAACTGTTTTTT.

The chain uses TRBV7-3 and TRBJ2-1; a weak D match, TRBD1 (7 bases). Trimming removed 1 base at V and 4 bases at J, with 14 bases between. CDR3 length: 16 residues. Per germline, CDR1 SGHTA and CDR2 FQGTGA. The CDR3, as DNA: TGTGCCAGCAGCTTAAGGGGGGACAGCATATACAATGAGCAGTTCTTC. Its translation is CASSLRGDSIYNEQFF.

The chain has TRBV3-1 (or the pseudogene TRBV3-2) and TRBJ2-7; D is possibly TRBD2 (6 bases). V lost 7 bases to trimming and J lost 3 bases, with 19 bases between them. CDR3 length: 15 amino acids. Germline CDR1 reads LGHDT; CDR2 reads YNNKEL (reference sequence). The CDR3 sequence: CASTESLGGFYEQYF. For the CDR3, the DNA is TGTGCCAGCACCGAATCCCTGGGAGGCTTCTACGAGCAGTACTTC.

This chain uses TRBV15 with TRBJ1-6, with 8 bases fitting TRBD1. The CDR3 is 18 amino acids. V dropped 6 bases and J dropped 1; count of bases not matched to a gene: 11. The germline V gene has CDR1 LNHNV and CDR2 YYDKDF (reference sequence). CDR3 sequence: CATRGWTGRGSYNSPLHF. In nucleotides, the CDR3 is TGTGCCACCAGGGGGTGGACAGGGAGAGGGTCCTATAATTCACCCCTCCACTTT.

The chain is built from TRBV9 and TRBJ1-5; TRBD1 matches at 8 bases. CDR1 is SGDLS and CDR2 is YYNGEE in the germline V gene. The CDR3 totals 15 residues. The junction had 2 bases not matched to a gene; V was cut back by 3 bases and J by 0 bases. CDR3 residues: CASSGQGNSNQPQHF. The CDR3 region has the DNA TGTGCCAGCAGCGGACAGGGGAATAGCAATCAGCCCCAGCATTTT.

This clone was detected only once. This chain links TRBV5-6 with TRBJ1-5, with TRBD1 matching 8 bases. This CDR3 is built from 16 residues. CDR1 is SGHDT and CDR2 is YYEEEE in the germline V gene. V trimming: 0 bases; J trimming: 7 bases; junction bases outside the gene matches: 9. CDR3 in DNA: TGTGCCAGCAGCTTGGAACGGGCAGGGGGCCAGCAGCCCCAGCATTTT. It encodes CASSLERAGGQQPQHF. Combining the CDR3 with reference TRBV5-6 and TRBJ1-5 gives the whole variable domain DAGVTQSPTHLIKTRGQQVTLRCSPKSGHDTVSWYQQALGQGPQFIFQYYEEEERQRGNFPDRFSGHQFPNYSSELNVNALLLGDSALYLCASSLERAGGQQPQHFGDGTRLSIL.

This clone was counted once. The chain joins TRBV7-7 to TRBJ2-7; D perhaps matches TRBD2 (7 bases). From germline, CDR1 is SSHAT and CDR2 FNYEAQ (reference sequence). V lost 1 base to trimming and J lost 2 bases, with 12 bases between them. The CDR3 is 15 residues long. The CDR3 DNA reads as TGTGCCAGCAGCTTAGGGGAGGGGGGAACCTACGAGCAGTACTTC. Protein sequence: CASSLGEGGTYEQYF.